The next 16 T cell receptor beta chains were all read from a single sample in a study of T cell repertoires in cytomegalovirus infection. Each CDR3 protein gets one entry after TCRdb re-called the reads with MiXCR. The sample shows about half a million distinct CDR3 sequences, under 55% of them seen only once. Antigens of these TCRs are unknown. Here the sequenced sample was cultured PBMCs, taken from culture after CMV antigen stimulation. The receptors were gathered from a human donor in good health (CMV status not recorded). Some clones in this sample may be carry-over from other donors' samples.

This clonotype occurred a few times. V is TRBV6-2 or TRBV6-3 and J is TRBJ2-3; TRBD2 matches 8 bases. In germline, CDR1 is MNHEY, CDR2 SVGEGT. This CDR3 spans 16 amino acids. Trimming took 6 bases from V and 2 from J; bases not matched to a gene: 10. CDR3 sequence: CASRSEREWYTDTQYF. The CDR3, as DNA: TGTGCCAGCAGATCAGAGCGGGAGTGGTACACAGATACGCAGTATTTT.

V gene TRBV7-2 combines with J gene TRBJ2-1; TRBD2 matches at 8 bases. V trimming: 0 bases; J trimming: 3 bases; junction bases outside the gene matches: 4. The CDR3 sequence is 16 residues long. Germline V CDR1 and CDR2: SGHTA, FQGNSA. The CDR3 sequence: CASSLAGRAGYNEQFF. CDR3 bases: TGTGCCAGCAGCTTAGCCGGGAGGGCGGGCTACAATGAGCAGTTCTTC.

The chain combines TRBV6-1 with TRBJ2-7; maybe TRBD2 (5 bases). This CDR3 comprises 14 residues. In germline, CDR1 is MNHNS, CDR2 SASEGT. V shed 8 bases and J shed 0 bases, with 14 bases lying between them. For the CDR3, the DNA is TGTGCCAGCCAGGAGCGGACTCGCTCCTACGAGCAGTACTTC. Amino acids: CASQERTRSYEQYF.

The rearrangement links TRBV11-2 to TRBJ2-1; 11 bases map to TRBD1. The CDR3 covers 18 residues. Germline lookup yields CDR1 SGHAT and CDR2 FQNNGV. The junction had 5 bases not matched to a gene; V was cut back by 1 base and J by 0 bases. The CDR3 protein is CASSLVFGTGGSYNEQFF. In DNA, the CDR3 is TGTGCCAGCAGCTTAGTATTCGGGACAGGGGGCTCCTACAATGAGCAGTTCTTC.

The chain employs TRBV6-2 or TRBV6-3 and TRBJ1-4; D not resolved. The V and J ends lost 8 bases and 8 bases respectively, with 21 bases between them. Germline V gives CDR1 MNHEY, CDR2 SVGEGT. The CDR3 has 15 residues. This CDR3 is CASGKVVQLPEKLFF. CDR3 bases: TGTGCCAGCGGTAAGGTAGTACAGCTACCCGAAAAACTGTTTTTT.

The CDR3 region is CSASGRSDTQYF. The CDR3 region has the DNA TGCAGTGCTAGCGGACGTTCAGATACGCAGTATTTT. The chain has TRBV20-1 and TRBJ2-3; D gene uncertain. The CDR3 length is 12 residues. Per the germline V gene, CDR1 is DFQATT and CDR2 is SNEGSKA (reference sequence). Between the trimmed V and J ends, which lost 3 bases and 4 bases, there was a span of 8 bases.

V is TRBV25-1 and J is TRBJ2-2; 10 bases are a match to TRBD1. Germline CDR1 reads MGHDK; CDR2 reads SYGVNS. This CDR3 comprises 16 residues. V shed 6 bases, J shed 3 bases, and the junction held 7 bases outside the gene matches. CDR3 protein: CASRDAGTGDTGELFF. The DNA for the CDR3 is TGTGCCAGCAGGGATGCCGGGACAGGGGACACCGGGGAGCTGTTTTTT.

The chain joins TRBV12-3 or TRBV12-4 to TRBJ2-7; 9 bases agree with TRBD1. Unmatched junction bases numbered 13, after V lost 7 bases and J lost 6 bases. The CDR3 contains 15 residues. The CDR3 DNA sequence: TGTGCCAGCACCCTCTCGACAGGGGGGTCGGGCGAGCAGTACTTC. This gives the protein CASTLSTGGSGEQYF.

The sample holds a few counts of this clonotype. The chain links TRBV7-2 to TRBJ2-5; D tentatively fits TRBD1 or TRBD2 (6 bases each). V was shortened by 1 base and J by 9 bases, with 15 bases between the two germline ends. This CDR3 spans 14 amino acids. Germline V CDR1 and CDR2: SGHTA, FQGNSA. CDR3 sequence reads: CASSLVGGSGPQYF. CDR3 DNA: TGTGCCAGCAGCTTAGTAGGGGGGTCGGGGCCCCAGTACTTC.

This clonotype was found a few times. The chain carries TRBV7-6 and TRBJ2-5, with D hard to call. With 5 bases removed from V and 9 bases from J, the gap between germline ends came to 16 bases. CDR3 length: 13 residues. In germline, CDR1 is SGHVS, CDR2 FNYEAQ. CDR3 bases: TGTGCCAGCAGCCGAGATCTTACGTGGGCCCAGTACTTC. As protein: CASSRDLTWAQYF.

V is TRBV7-2 and J is TRBJ1-2; D perhaps matches TRBD1 (5 bases). Trimming left V 3 bases short and J 5 bases short, with 13 bases between. Germline V gives CDR1 SGHTA, CDR2 FQGNSA. The CDR3 is 14 residues long. The CDR3 sequence: CASSFNFKGYGYTF. The CDR3 DNA follows: TGTGCCAGCAGCTTCAATTTTAAGGGGTATGGCTACACCTTC.

This clonotype was detected only a few times. This chain uses TRBV6-1 with TRBJ1-6; the D gene is possibly TRBD1 (5 bases). From germline, CDR1 is MNHNS and CDR2 SASEGT. The V gene lost 7 bases and the J gene lost 5 bases, with 15 bases spanning the gap. The CDR3 has 15 amino acids. The CDR3 loop is CASTPGYQNNSPLHF. In DNA, the CDR3 is TGTGCCAGCACCCCAGGGTACCAGAATAATTCACCCCTCCACTTT.

The chain recombines TRBV12-3 or TRBV12-4 with TRBJ2-1; 10 nucleotides align to TRBD2. The CDR3 covers 16 residues. The trim removed 6 bases at V and 4 bases at J, leaving 9 bases unmatched. In DNA form, the CDR3 reads TGTGCCAGCAGGGCCCCGGGACTAGCGTCTTACAATGAGCAGTTCTTC. Amino acids: CASRAPGLASYNEQFF.

This rearrangement joins TRBV19 to TRBJ2-1; 10 bases map to TRBD1. V gave up 3 bases and J gave up 4 bases; unmatched junction bases: 3. Germline CDR1 and CDR2: LNHDA and SQIVND (reference sequence). The CDR3 totals 15 residues. The CDR3 nucleotides are TGTGCCAGTAGTATGGGGGACAGGGGTTACAATGAGCAGTTCTTC. This codes for CASSMGDRGYNEQFF. The entire variable domain, with the rest obtained from reference TRBV19 and TRBJ2-1, is as follows: DGGITQSPKYLFRKEGQNVTLSCEQNLNHDAMYWYRQDPGQGLRLIYYSQIVNDFQKGDIAEGYSVSREKKESFPLTVTSAQKNPTAFYLCASSMGDRGYNEQFFGPGTRLTVL.

The rearrangement joins TRBV7-9 to TRBJ2-2, with 7 bases lining up with TRBD2. The CDR3 has 16 amino acids. Germline assignment: CDR1 SEHNR and CDR2 FQNEAQ (reference sequence). J gave up 1 base and V 5 bases, and 7 bases lay outside the gene matches. CDR3 residues: CASSTSASGNTGELFF. The CDR3 DNA is TGTGCCAGCAGCACAAGCGCTAGCGGGAACACCGGGGAGCTGTTTTTT.

This clonotype has more than one count but fewer than ten. V gene TRBV11-2 combines with J gene TRBJ2-7; the match to TRBD2 covers 8 bases. The CDR3 totals 17 residues. J gave up 6 bases and V 3 bases, and 16 bases lay outside the gene matches. Per germline, CDR1 SGHAT and CDR2 FQNNGV. The CDR3 DNA sequence: TGTGCCAGCAGCTTGAGCTCGTGGGGACTAGTCTACTCCGAGCAGTACTTC. Translating gives CASSLSSWGLVYSEQYF.